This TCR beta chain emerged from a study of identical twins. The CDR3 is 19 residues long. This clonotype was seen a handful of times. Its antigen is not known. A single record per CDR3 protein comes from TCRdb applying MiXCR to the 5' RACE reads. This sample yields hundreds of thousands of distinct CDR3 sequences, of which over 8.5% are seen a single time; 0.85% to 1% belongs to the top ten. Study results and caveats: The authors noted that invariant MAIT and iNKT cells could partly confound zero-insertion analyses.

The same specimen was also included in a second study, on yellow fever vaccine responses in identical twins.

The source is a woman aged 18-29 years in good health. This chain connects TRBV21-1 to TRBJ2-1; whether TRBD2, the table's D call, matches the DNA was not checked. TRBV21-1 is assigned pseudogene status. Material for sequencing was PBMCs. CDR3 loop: CASSTQSPGLAGGYNEQFF. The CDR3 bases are TGTGCCAGCAGCACCCAAAGTCCCGGACTAGCGGGGGGGTACAATGAGCAGTTCTTC.